This T cell receptor (beta chain) is from a study of Ad26.COV2.S vaccination and SARS-CoV-2 variants. Study observations and caveats: Spike-specific TCR breadth was greater in vaccine than placebo recipients. Analytic work on TCR breadth and depth might have understated the full extent of total T cell responses.

This table comes from immunoSEQ multiplex PCR, and its TCRdb copy is limited to in-frame clones, with some not included. The sample has roughly 500,000 clones; about 88% are singletons. For this clone: Its antigen is still unknown.

Treatment of the sample: roughly 19 received Ad26.COV2.S at low or high dose, single or two shots; about five received placebo; per-sample allocation not given. Day 63 following the first vaccine or placebo injection was when the samples were taken. The source material was peripheral blood, sampled in a trial of Ad26.COV2.S vaccine versus placebo. This clonotype was sampled from a person between 18 and 59 years old who received the Ad26.COV2.S COVID-19 vaccine or a placebo.

CDR3 sequence (DNA): TGTGCCAGCAGCCCACAGGGGGAGAACACTGAAGCTTTCTTT. Translated: CASSPQGENTEAFF. The chain is built from TRBV6-5 and TRBJ1-1, with 8 bases fitting TRBD1. Germline loops: CDR1 MNHEY, CDR2 SVGAGI. This CDR3 comprises 14 residues. J lost 1 base, V lost 6 bases, and 4 bases had no gene match.